Presented here are 3 T cell receptor beta chains from one specimen sequenced in a study of T-cell memory formation after mild COVID-19. TCRdb re-called the 5' RACE reads through MiXCR, storing one row per CDR3 protein. Of 140,000 to 150,000 distinct CDR3 sequences detected, about 25% appear once; the ten largest clones hold around a quarter. The sequenced sample was PBMCs or a T cell subset sorted from them (not recorded which). Every receptor here comes from an adult woman who had mild COVID-19 (a few samples of this study predate the infection). Cell type and time point are not known.

This clonotype was counted only a few times. V gene TRBV12-3 or TRBV12-4 combines with J gene TRBJ1-1, with TRBD1 matching over 7 bases. This CDR3 spans 14 amino acids. The J segment lost 3 bases and the V segment lost 3 bases, leaving 4 bases of the junction unmatched. The CDR3 here is CASSLAGGYTEAFF. In DNA, the CDR3 is TGTGCCAGCAGTTTGGCAGGGGGGTACACTGAAGCTTTCTTT.

This chain uses TRBV4-1 with TRBJ1-2; D gene unclear. Per germline, CDR1 MGHRA and CDR2 YSYEKL. The CDR3 runs to 15 residues. V was clipped by 0 bases and J by 0 bases, with 8 bases between them. This CDR3 is CASSQEQTPNYGYTF. The DNA for the CDR3 is TGCGCCAGCAGCCAAGAACAGACCCCTAACTATGGCTACACCTTC.

V gene TRBV25-1 combines with J gene TRBJ1-1; possible D gene TRBD1, 5 bases. This CDR3 contains 13 residues. Germline-derived CDR1 and CDR2 are MGHDK and SYGVNS. V was shortened by 1 base and J by 6 bases, with 9 bases between the two germline ends. The CDR3 protein is CASSEFSGSEAFF. The CDR3 region has the DNA TGTGCCAGCAGTGAATTTTCAGGGTCTGAAGCTTTCTTT.